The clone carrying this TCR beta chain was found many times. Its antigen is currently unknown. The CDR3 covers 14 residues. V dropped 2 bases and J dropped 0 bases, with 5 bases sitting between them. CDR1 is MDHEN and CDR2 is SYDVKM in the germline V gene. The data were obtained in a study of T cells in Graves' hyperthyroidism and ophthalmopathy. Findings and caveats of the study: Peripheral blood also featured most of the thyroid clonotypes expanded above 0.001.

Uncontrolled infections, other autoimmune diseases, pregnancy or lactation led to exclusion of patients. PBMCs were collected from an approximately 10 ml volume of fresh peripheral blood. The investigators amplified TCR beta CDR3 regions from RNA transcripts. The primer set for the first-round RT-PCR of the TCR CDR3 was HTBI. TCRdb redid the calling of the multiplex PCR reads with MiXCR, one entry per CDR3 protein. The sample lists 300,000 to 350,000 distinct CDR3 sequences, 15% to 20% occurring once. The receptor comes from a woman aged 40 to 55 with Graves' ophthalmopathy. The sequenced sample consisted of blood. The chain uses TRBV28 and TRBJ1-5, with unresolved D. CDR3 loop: CASSLGPSNQPQHF. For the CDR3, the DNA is TGTGCCAGCAGTTTAGGGCCTAGCAATCAGCCCCAGCATTTT.